These 31 T cell receptor beta chains were all obtained from the same sample, sequenced in a study of blood T cell repertoires in COVID-19 (dated by TCRdb to the early 2020s). The protocol used for the library was the immunoSEQ multiplex PCR assay. The source is immuneACCESS, and TCRdb retained only in-frame sequences with V and J called. Part of the clones is not carried over; for the studies checked, unresolved V genes explain less than half of this, and the remainder is unexplained. The sample contains nearly 350,000 clones, approximately 87% of them found a single time. The ten most abundant clones make up about 6% of the sample. What was sequenced was peripheral blood. These receptors originate from a woman between 50 and 59 years old with COVID-19, enrolled during active disease.

The chain has TRBV7-9 and TRBJ1-2; D unclear. The length of the CDR3 is 14 residues. CDR1 is SEHNR, CDR2 FQNEAQ, per germline (reference sequence). Trimming pared 2 bases from V and 2 bases from J, leaving 9 bases between. The CDR3 spells CASSLMQSNYGYTF. CDR3 DNA: TGTGCCAGCAGCTTAATGCAGTCGAACTATGGCTACACCTTC.

The CDR3 sequence: CASSFSTPNNYGYTF. In nucleotides, the CDR3 is TGTGCCAGCAGCTTCAGTACACCGAATAACTATGGCTACACCTTC. The chain recombines TRBV11-2 with TRBJ1-2; D remains ambiguous. The V end was cut by 3 bases, the J end by 1 base, with 12 bases between. CDR3 size: 15 residues. Germline V gene lookup returns CDR1 SGHAT and CDR2 FQNNGV.

The chain couples TRBV4-2 to TRBJ2-7; 9 nucleotides agree with TRBD2. The CDR3 loop spans 17 amino acids. Germline CDR1 LGHNA, CDR2 YNFKEQ. After removal of 1 base from V and 4 bases from J, the junction contained 11 bases not matched to a gene. CDR3 residues: CASSQGELSGRGYEQYF. The DNA for the CDR3 is TGTGCCAGCAGCCAAGGGGAACTTAGCGGGAGAGGGTACGAGCAGTACTTC.

The chain uses TRBV19 and TRBJ1-3; 7 nucleotides match TRBD1. CDR3 length equals 18 residues. Per the germline V gene, CDR1 is LNHDA and CDR2 is SQIVND (reference sequence). V was pared by 7 bases and J by 1 base, with 16 bases of the junction left unmatched. The CDR3 reads CASTHRGPLRVSGNTIYF. DNA of the CDR3: TGTGCCAGTACCCACAGGGGTCCCCTCCGGGTTTCTGGAAACACCATATATTTT.

The V call is TRBV6-2 or TRBV6-3, the J call TRBJ2-6; 7 positions agree with TRBD1. The V segment lost 4 bases and the J segment 0 bases; nucleotides outside the gene matches: 6. The germline V gene has CDR1 MNHEY and CDR2 SVGEGT. The CDR3 has 17 amino acids. The CDR3 nucleotides read TGTGCCAGCAGTTCACAGGGGCCCTTCTCTGGGGCCAACGTCCTGACTTTC. It encodes CASSSQGPFSGANVLTF.

V gene TRBV18 combines with J gene TRBJ2-1; 7 positions match TRBD2. Germline CDR1 KGHSH, CDR2 LQKENI. The CDR3 has 18 amino acids. The trim removed 4 bases at V and 6 bases at J, leaving 18 bases unmatched. CDR3 sequence (DNA): TGTGCCAGCTCACTCAAGACCGTAATCCAGGGACTAACCAATGAGCAGTTCTTC. This translates into CASSLKTVIQGLTNEQFF.

The V gene is TRBV19, the J gene TRBJ1-1; 7 nucleotides agree with TRBD1. The CDR3 covers 13 residues. Germline V gives CDR1 LNHDA, CDR2 SQIVND (reference sequence). With 8 bases clipped from V and 1 base from J, the junction kept 4 bases outside the gene matches. CDR3 in amino acids: CASSRGWNTEAFF. The CDR3 DNA is TGTGCCAGTTCCAGGGGGTGGAACACTGAAGCTTTCTTT. The full variable domain, rest sourced from reference TRBV19 and TRBJ1-1, is DGGITQSPKYLFRKEGQNVTLSCEQNLNHDAMYWYRQDPGQGLRLIYYSQIVNDFQKGDIAEGYSVSREKKESFPLTVTSAQKNPTAFYLCASSRGWNTEAFFGQGTRLTVV.

This clone was observed a handful of times. This chain links TRBV9 with TRBJ2-7; tentatively, D is TRBD1 (5 bases). V was trimmed by 7 bases and J by 2 bases, leaving 10 bases between them. Germline lookup yields CDR1 SGDLS and CDR2 YYNGEE. The CDR3 has 12 amino acids. As DNA, the CDR3 is TGTGCCAGCGGGGTGGGGCCCTACGAGCAGTACTTC. It is translated as CASGVGPYEQYF.

This chain links TRBV4-1 with TRBJ2-7; TRBD2 matches at 10 bases. The CDR3 is 17 residues long. V was clipped by 3 bases and J by 3 bases; unmatched bases: 11. The germline V gene has CDR1 MGHRA and CDR2 YSYEKL. The CDR3 is CASSQSTAPSGSYEQYF. The CDR3, as DNA: TGCGCCAGCAGCCAGTCCACCGCGCCTAGCGGGAGCTACGAGCAGTACTTC.

On this clone: Other DNA sequences in this sample translate to the same CDR3. This chain connects TRBV30 to TRBJ1-3; D remains unclear. The CDR3 loop spans 12 amino acids. Germline CDR1 GTSNPN, CDR2 SVGIG (reference sequence). V was cut by 3 bases and J by 1 base, with 4 bases left in between. The CDR3 sequence is CAWSLSGNTIYF. The CDR3 nucleotides are TGTGCCTGGAGCTTATCTGGAAACACCATATATTTT. Supplemented by reference TRBV30 and TRBJ1-3, the full variable domain reads SQTIHQWPATLVQPVGSPLSLECTVEGTSNPNLYWYRQAAGRGLQLLFYSVGIGQISSEVPQNLSASRPQDRQFILSSKKLLLSDSGFYLCAWSLSGNTIYFGEGSWLTVV.

This chain links TRBV2 with TRBJ2-7; weak D call: TRBD1 (6 bases). The germline V gene has CDR1 SNHLY and CDR2 FYNNEI. V was shortened by 7 bases and J by 6 bases, with 19 bases between the two germline ends. The CDR3 spans 14 residues. The DNA for the CDR3 is TGTGCCAGCATATGGGGGTCAGGGGTTGGCGAGCAGTACTTC. Translated, it gives CASIWGSGVGEQYF.

The J gene is TRBJ2-5, the V gene TRBV5-5; the D gene is possibly TRBD1 (5 bases). With 6 bases removed from V and 2 bases from J, the gap between germline ends came to 17 bases. CDR3 length equals 15 residues. Germline loops: CDR1 SGHKS, CDR2 YYEKEE (reference sequence). The CDR3 DNA follows: TGTGCCAGCACCGCCGACAGTAGGTATCAAGAGACCCAGTACTTC. The encoded protein is CASTADSRYQETQYF.

V usage is TRBV4-2 and J usage is TRBJ2-3, with 11 bases matching TRBD2. This CDR3 is 17 amino acids long. Germline lookup yields CDR1 LGHNA and CDR2 YNFKEQ. Trimming took 4 bases from V and 9 from J; bases not matched to a gene: 15. This CDR3 is CASSLGLAGGGVMTQYF. The CDR3 DNA is TGTGCCAGCAGCCTCGGCTTAGCGGGAGGGGGGGTAATGACGCAGTATTTT.

This clone was observed a single time. The chain links TRBV7-2 to TRBJ2-7; no reliable D call. V lost 5 bases to trimming and J lost 5 bases, with 10 bases between them. This CDR3 region has 12 residues. The germline V gene has CDR1 SGHTA and CDR2 FQGNSA. The CDR3 sequence: CASSPDFDEQYF. Here the CDR3 DNA reads TGTGCCAGCAGCCCCGACTTCGACGAGCAGTACTTC.

V usage is TRBV3-1 (or the pseudogene TRBV3-2) and J usage is TRBJ2-2; TRBD1 matches at 7 bases. This CDR3 has 16 residues. Germline V lookup: CDR1 LGHDT, CDR2 YNNKEL (reference sequence). V gave up 6 bases and J gave up 0 bases; unmatched junction bases: 7. CDR3: CASRHDRAPNTGELFF. CDR3 nucleotide sequence: TGTGCCAGCAGACACGACAGGGCTCCGAACACCGGGGAGCTGTTTTTT.

The chain combines TRBV6-5 with TRBJ2-5; possible D gene TRBD1, 6 bases. CDR3 size: 13 residues. V gave up 9 bases and J gave up 5 bases, with 16 bases separating them. CDR1 MNHEY and CDR2 SVGAGI come from the germline V gene. The CDR3 nucleotides read TGTGCCAGTAAGGACAGCGCCTTGGAGACCCAGTACTTC. Its protein product is CASKDSALETQYF.

This rearrangement joins TRBV7-2 to TRBJ1-5, with a tentative D call TRBD1 (6 bases). The V end lost 1 base, the J end lost 6 bases, and 13 bases lay between the germline ends. The germline gives CDR1 SGHTA, CDR2 FQGNSA. The CDR3 has 15 amino acids. Here the CDR3 reads CASSLGGRGSQPQHF. The CDR3, as DNA: TGTGCCAGCAGCTTAGGGGGTAGGGGGAGTCAGCCCCAGCATTTT.

The gene calls are TRBV29-1 and TRBJ2-5; 11 bases are shared with TRBD1. V lost 8 bases to trimming and J lost 4 bases; unmatched junction nucleotides: 12. From germline, CDR1 is SQVTM and CDR2 ANQGSEA. The CDR3 spans 15 residues. CDR3 residues: CSHIGTGGSGETQYF. The CDR3 nucleotides are TGCAGCCATATTGGGACAGGGGGTTCTGGAGAGACCCAGTACTTC.

The V call is TRBV5-1, the J call TRBJ2-1, with 10 bases lining up with TRBD2. Germline CDR1 reads SGHRS; CDR2 reads YFSETQ. The CDR3 length is 15 residues. Losses at the gene ends were 0 bases for V and 7 bases for J; bases not matched to a gene: 4. The DNA of the CDR3 is TGCGCCAGCAGCTTGGATAGCGGGAGGAAGAATGAGCAGTTCTTC. Translated, it gives CASSLDSGRKNEQFF.

CDR3 sequence: CASSLQGVGSGNTIYF. CDR3 nucleotide sequence: TGTGCCAGCAGCCTACAAGGAGTGGGCTCTGGAAACACCATATATTTT. This chain links TRBV7-3 with TRBJ1-3; the D is unclear. The germline gives CDR1 SGHTA, CDR2 FQGTGA. The V gene lost 5 bases and the J gene lost 0 bases, with 14 bases spanning the gap. The CDR3 has 16 amino acids.

V is TRBV11-2 and J is TRBJ2-3; D uncertain. The germline V gene has CDR1 SGHAT and CDR2 FQNNGV. Trimming removed 0 bases from V and 5 bases from J, with 12 bases in between. The CDR3 totals 15 residues. CDR3 amino acids: CASSLDRGRIDTQYF. DNA for the CDR3: TGTGCCAGCAGCTTAGATCGAGGCCGGATAGATACGCAGTATTTT.

The chain combines TRBV6-5 with TRBJ2-1; 10 bases are a match to TRBD2. After removal of 4 bases from V and 2 bases from J, the junction contained 5 bases not matched to a gene. This CDR3 region has 16 residues. From germline, CDR1 is MNHEY and CDR2 SVGAGI. The CDR3, as DNA: TGTGCCAGCAGTTCATTAGCGGGAGGCCCCTACAATGAGCAGTTCTTC. This codes for CASSSLAGGPYNEQFF.

CDR3 DNA: TGTGCCACCAGTGATTACGGCGGGAGCAGGACAGATACGCAGTATTTT. Its protein product is CATSDYGGSRTDTQYF. The rearrangement uses TRBV24-1 and TRBJ2-3; 7 bases fit TRBD2. The CDR3 contains 16 residues. Trimming at V came to 2 bases and at J to 3 bases, leaving 7 bases not matched to a gene. The germline V gene encodes CDR1 KGHDR and CDR2 SFDVKD.

The chain couples TRBV29-1 to TRBJ1-2; TRBD1 matches 9 bases. After removal of 7 bases from V and 4 bases from J, the junction contained 10 bases not matched to a gene. The CDR3 spans 14 residues. CDR1 and CDR2 (germline): SQVTM, ANQGSEA. The CDR3 nucleotides read TGCAGCGCCCCGGGGGGACAGGGTACCTATGGCTACACCTTC. Protein sequence: CSAPGGQGTYGYTF.

J is TRBJ2-7 and V is TRBV25-1, with TRBD1 as a possible D gene (6 bases). The CDR3 covers 13 residues. Per germline, CDR1 MGHDK and CDR2 SYGVNS. Trimming stripped 3 bases from V and 5 bases from J, with 11 bases between. The CDR3 loop is CASSDRGRHEQYF. For the CDR3, the DNA is TGTGCCAGCAGTGACAGGGGACGGCACGAGCAGTACTTC.

A few counts support this clone. V usage is TRBV30 and J usage is TRBJ1-4; 9 bases are shared with TRBD1. Germline-derived CDR1 and CDR2 are GTSNPN and SVGIG (reference sequence). V shed 4 bases and J 8 bases; nucleotides not matched to a gene: 8. The CDR3 runs 14 residues. The CDR3 region has the DNA TGTGCCTGGACCAAAGACAGGGGGAGAGAAAAACTGTTTTTT. Amino acids: CAWTKDRGREKLFF.

The V and J genes are TRBV11-2 and TRBJ2-2; 9 nucleotides line up with TRBD1. This CDR3 region has 17 residues. Per the germline V gene, CDR1 is SGHAT and CDR2 is FQNNGV. With 5 bases clipped from V and 3 bases from J, the junction kept 10 bases outside the gene matches. DNA of the CDR3: TGTGCCAGCAGCCTACCGGGACAGGGAGTCGACACCGGGGAGCTGTTTTTT. This gives the protein CASSLPGQGVDTGELFF.

Concerning this clone itself: Other DNA sequences in this specimen translate into the identical CDR3. This rearrangement joins TRBV24-1 to TRBJ1-2, with D perhaps TRBD1 (6 bases). Germline V gives CDR1 KGHDR, CDR2 SFDVKD. The V end lost 1 base, the J end lost 8 bases, and 10 bases lay between the germline ends. The CDR3 runs to 13 residues. As DNA, the CDR3 is TGTGCCACCAGTGATTTCAGGGGCTCCGGCTACACCTTC. Protein sequence: CATSDFRGSGYTF.

The sample holds a few counts of this clone. J is TRBJ2-7 and V is TRBV27, with 7 bases matching TRBD1. The germline CDR1 and CDR2 sequences are MNHEY and SMNVEV (reference sequence). J was trimmed by 3 bases and V by 0 bases; bases with no gene match: 8. The CDR3 is made up of 16 amino acids. CDR3 residues: CASSLSRTGEYYEQYF. CDR3 sequence (DNA): TGTGCCAGCAGTTTATCGAGGACAGGAGAATACTACGAGCAGTACTTC.

In its sample, this clone was seen a few times. This rearrangement joins TRBV19 to TRBJ1-2, with D unresolved. The germline V and J ends were trimmed by 7 bases and 5 bases, with 20 bases remaining between them. The CDR3 consists of 15 residues. Germline V gives CDR1 LNHDA, CDR2 SQIVND (reference sequence). The DNA of the CDR3 is TGTGCCAGTACTACAGCATCTCAGGTGAAGTATGGCTACACCTTC. It codes for CASTTASQVKYGYTF.

As DNA, the CDR3 is TGTGCCAGCAGCTTGTACAGCTCTGGGGCCAACGTCCTGACTTTC. Amino acid sequence: CASSLYSSGANVLTF. V usage is TRBV5-6 and J usage is TRBJ2-6, with D unclear. Germline-derived CDR1 and CDR2 are SGHDT and YYEEEE. V was shortened by 1 base and J by 0 bases, with 5 bases between the two germline ends. The CDR3 loop spans 15 amino acids.